This TCR beta chain is drawn from a study of blood T cell repertoires in COVID-19. V trimming: 4 bases; J trimming: 0 bases; junction bases outside the gene matches: 10. In germline, CDR1 is LGHDT, CDR2 YNNKEL (reference sequence). This CDR3 is built from 18 residues. Generated by immunoSEQ multiplex PCR, the TCRdb table keeps only in-frame clones and is missing some. This sample carries roughly 140,000 clones, more than 75% of them seen once, and the ten largest clones take about 2%. V usage is TRBV3-1 (or the pseudogene TRBV3-2) and J usage is TRBJ2-2, with 8 bases aligning to TRBD2. The source is a man aged 65-85 years with acute or convalescent COVID-19. Source material: peripheral blood. The CDR3, as DNA: TGTGCCAGCAGCCGGAGATCCCTAGCGGGCACGAACACCGGGGAGCTGTTTTTT. Its protein is CASSRRSLAGTNTGELFF.